The TCR beta chain under discussion was sequenced for a study of cytomegalovirus exposure and HLA in healthy donors. Trimming at V came to 8 bases and at J to 3 bases, leaving 8 bases not matched to a gene. CDR1 and CDR2 from the germline V gene are KGHSH and LQKENI. The CDR3 covers 15 residues. A multiplex PCR was run with 60 Vbeta primers and 13 Jbeta primers. Only in-frame clones appear in the TCRdb table, and some are missing; sequencing was by immunoSEQ multiplex PCR. The repertoire holds over 70,000 clones, with roughly 66% as singletons. This sequence originates from a young man in good health and CMV-seronegative. The genes are TRBV18 and TRBJ1-1; 11 bases align to TRBD1. Sequenced: PBMCs. In DNA form, the CDR3 reads TGTGCCAGCACCCTGGGACAGGGGGTCTACACTGAAGCTTTCTTT. Encoded protein: CASTLGQGVYTEAFF. Using reference TRBV18 and TRBJ1-1 for the parts outside the CDR3, the full variable domain is NAGVMQNPRHLVRRRGQEARLRCSPMKGHSHVYWYRQLPEEGLKFMVYLQKENIIDESGMPKERFSAEFPKEGPSILRIQQVVRGDSAAYFCASTLGQGVYTEAFFGQGTRLTVV.